Described below is a single T cell receptor (beta chain) sequence and its context. Seattle cases were enrolled at active infection and followed longitudinally. Generated by immunoSEQ multiplex PCR, the TCRdb table keeps only in-frame clones and is missing some. The sample has some 520,000 clones; 80% to 90% are singletons. This sample is part of a study of blood T cell repertoires in COVID-19. Study overall: Italy, Spain and the United States were the sources of the convalescent and acute COVID-19 samples.

The CDR3 is 16 residues long. Germline loops: CDR1 MGHRA, CDR2 YSYEKL. V was pared by 4 bases and J by 4 bases, with 6 bases of the junction left unmatched. V is TRBV4-1 and J is TRBJ2-1; 11 nucleotides align to TRBD2. Specimen: peripheral blood. This sequence originates from a man aged 18 to 30 with COVID-19, enrolled during active disease. The CDR3 nucleotides are TGCGCCAGCAGCCTTAGCGGGGGGGAACGATACAATGAGCAGTTCTTC. Its translation is CASSLSGGERYNEQFF.